The 5 T cell receptor beta chains below come from one sample, sequenced in a study of regulatory and conventional T cells in RAG deficiency. Genomic DNA came from blood conventional CD4+ T cells gated CD25-low CD127-high. The repertoire was sequenced with immunoSEQ multiplex PCR; TCRdb's copy has only in-frame clones and lacks some. The sample lists tens of thousands of clones, 95% to 96% seen once, with roughly 0.32% in the top ten. The sample also formed part of further work on regulatory T cells. That source notes: The primer mix had 52 TRBV and 13 TRBJ primers.

Specimen: CD25- CD4+ T cells sorted from blood. These receptors came from a human donor in good health.

The CDR3 spells CATRQGPREKLFF. CDR3 nucleotides: TGTGCCACCCGACAGGGCCCCAGGGAAAAACTGTTTTTT. The chain combines TRBV19 with TRBJ1-4, with 7 nucleotides matching TRBD1. The germline V gene has CDR1 LNHDA and CDR2 SQIVND (reference sequence). The CDR3 length is 13 residues. V gave up 10 bases and J gave up 8 bases; unmatched junction bases: 10.

The V call is TRBV9, the J call TRBJ2-2; TRBD2 agrees at 11 bases. The V gene's germline CDR1 is SGDLS and CDR2 YYNGEE. The junction had 4 bases not matched to a gene; V was cut back by 0 bases and J by 3 bases. The CDR3 consists of 17 residues. The CDR3 reads CASSVDGSGGDTGELFF. CDR3 in DNA: TGTGCCAGCAGCGTAGATGGTAGCGGGGGGGACACCGGGGAGCTGTTTTTT.

J is TRBJ2-7 and V is TRBV7-2; 8 bases fit TRBD2. V shed 0 bases, J shed 3 bases, and the junction held 7 bases outside the gene matches. Per germline, CDR1 SGHTA and CDR2 FQGNSA. The CDR3 is made up of 16 amino acids. The CDR3 region is CASSLAQSGGYYEQYF. The CDR3 region has the DNA TGTGCCAGCAGCTTAGCGCAGTCGGGAGGGTACTACGAGCAGTACTTC.

The chain combines TRBV19 with TRBJ2-3; D unresolved. CDR1 is LNHDA, CDR2 SQIVND, per germline (reference sequence). The CDR3 is made up of 13 amino acids. V dropped 6 bases and J dropped 1 base, with 8 bases sitting between them. CDR3 protein: CASRYTGTDTQYF. The CDR3, as DNA: TGTGCCAGTAGGTATACGGGCACAGATACGCAGTATTTT.

The rearrangement joins TRBV6-5 to TRBJ2-7; TRBD2 agrees at 8 bases. V trimming: 5 bases; J trimming: 5 bases; junction bases outside the gene matches: 8. The CDR3 loop spans 14 amino acids. The V gene's germline CDR1 is MNHEY and CDR2 SVGAGI. CDR3 in amino acids: CASSKRETVHEQYF. CDR3 nucleotides: TGTGCCAGCAGTAAGCGGGAGACGGTCCACGAGCAGTACTTC.